What follows is one T cell receptor beta chain and its context. Its cognate antigen is unknown. This record comes from a study of T cell repertoires in cytomegalovirus infection. V lost 0 bases, J lost 5 bases, and 8 bases stayed unmatched. The germline V gene has CDR1 DFQATT and CDR2 SNEGSKA (reference sequence). The CDR3 sequence is 17 residues long. TCRdb independently ran MiXCR on the reads; one entry per CDR3 protein. This sample yields 50,000 to 65,000 distinct CDR3 sequences, of which around 18% are seen a single time; roughly two thirds belongs to the top ten. The sample consisted of CD8+ T cells from cultured PBMCs, taken from culture after CMV antigen stimulation. V is TRBV20-1 and J is TRBJ2-5, with 14 bases lining up with TRBD2. This clonotype was sampled from a human donor in good health (CMV status not recorded). Some clones in this sample may be carry-over from other donors' samples. In DNA, the CDR3 is TGCAGTGCTAGAGAGAGGACTAGCGGGAGGTGGGATGAGACCCAGTACTTC. This codes for CSARERTSGRWDETQYF.